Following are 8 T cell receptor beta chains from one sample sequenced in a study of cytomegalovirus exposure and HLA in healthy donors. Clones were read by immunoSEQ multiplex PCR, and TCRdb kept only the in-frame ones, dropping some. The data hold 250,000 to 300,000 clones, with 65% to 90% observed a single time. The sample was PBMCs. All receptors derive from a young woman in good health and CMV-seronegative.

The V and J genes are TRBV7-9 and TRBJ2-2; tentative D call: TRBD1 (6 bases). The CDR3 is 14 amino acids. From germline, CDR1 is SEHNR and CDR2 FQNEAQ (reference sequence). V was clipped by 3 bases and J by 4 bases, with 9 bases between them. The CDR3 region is CASSLTGTTGELFF. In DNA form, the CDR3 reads TGTGCCAGCAGCTTGACAGGTACCACCGGGGAGCTGTTTTTT. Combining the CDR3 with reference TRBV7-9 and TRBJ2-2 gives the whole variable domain DTGVSQNPRHKITKRGQNVTFRCDPISEHNRLYWYRQTLGQGPEFLTYFQNEAQLEKSRLLSDRFSAERPKGSFSTLEIQRTEQGDSAMYLCASSLTGTTGELFFGEGSRLTVL.

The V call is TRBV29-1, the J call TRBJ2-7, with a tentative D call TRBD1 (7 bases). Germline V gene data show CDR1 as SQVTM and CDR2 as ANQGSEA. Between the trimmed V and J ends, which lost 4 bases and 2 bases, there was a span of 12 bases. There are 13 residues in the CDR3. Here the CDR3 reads CSVGAGQTYEQYF. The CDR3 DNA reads TGCAGCGTTGGGGCGGGACAGACCTACGAGCAGTACTTC.

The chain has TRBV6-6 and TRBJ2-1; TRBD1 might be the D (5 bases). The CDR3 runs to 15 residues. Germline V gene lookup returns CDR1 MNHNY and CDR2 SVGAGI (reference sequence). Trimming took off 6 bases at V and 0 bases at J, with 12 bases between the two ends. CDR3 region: CASSPSGLSYNEQFF. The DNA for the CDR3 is TGTGCCAGCAGCCCCTCAGGGCTCTCCTACAATGAGCAGTTCTTC.

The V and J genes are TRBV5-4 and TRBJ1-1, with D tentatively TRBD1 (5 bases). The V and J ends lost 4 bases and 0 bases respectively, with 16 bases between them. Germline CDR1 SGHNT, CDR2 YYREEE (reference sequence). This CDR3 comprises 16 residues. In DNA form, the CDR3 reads TGTGCCAGCAGCCTTCGAAAGACAGCCTTGAACACTGAAGCTTTCTTT. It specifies CASSLRKTALNTEAFF.

CDR3: CASRGISGGPQETQYF. The CDR3, as DNA: TGCGCCAGCAGGGGGATTAGCGGGGGCCCCCAAGAGACCCAGTACTTC. V gene TRBV4-1 combines with J gene TRBJ2-5, with TRBD2 matching 9 bases. V shed 6 bases and J 1 base; nucleotides not matched to a gene: 9. The CDR3 has 16 residues. From germline, CDR1 is MGHRA and CDR2 YSYEKL.

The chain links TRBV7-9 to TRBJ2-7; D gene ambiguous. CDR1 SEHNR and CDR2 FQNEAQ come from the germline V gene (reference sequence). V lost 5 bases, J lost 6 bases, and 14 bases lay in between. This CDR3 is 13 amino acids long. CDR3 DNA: TGTGCCAGCAGCCCTTCTCCCGGTTCCGAGCAGTACTTC. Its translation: CASSPSPGSEQYF.

CDR3 nucleotide sequence: TGTGCCAGCAGGGTTATTGGGACAGGGCATACCGGGGAGCTGTTTTTT. This encodes CASRVIGTGHTGELFF. J is TRBJ2-2 and V is TRBV11-2; 9 positions agree with TRBD1. This CDR3 spans 16 amino acids. Germline V CDR1 and CDR2: SGHAT, FQNNGV. J gave up 5 bases and V 6 bases, and 10 bases lay outside the gene matches.

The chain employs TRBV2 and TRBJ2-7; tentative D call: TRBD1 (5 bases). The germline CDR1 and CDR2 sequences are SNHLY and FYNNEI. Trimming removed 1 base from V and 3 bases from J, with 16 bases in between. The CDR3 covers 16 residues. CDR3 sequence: CASSEVGRGLGYEQYF. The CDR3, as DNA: TGTGCCAGCAGTGAAGTCGGAAGGGGATTGGGCTACGAGCAGTACTTC.